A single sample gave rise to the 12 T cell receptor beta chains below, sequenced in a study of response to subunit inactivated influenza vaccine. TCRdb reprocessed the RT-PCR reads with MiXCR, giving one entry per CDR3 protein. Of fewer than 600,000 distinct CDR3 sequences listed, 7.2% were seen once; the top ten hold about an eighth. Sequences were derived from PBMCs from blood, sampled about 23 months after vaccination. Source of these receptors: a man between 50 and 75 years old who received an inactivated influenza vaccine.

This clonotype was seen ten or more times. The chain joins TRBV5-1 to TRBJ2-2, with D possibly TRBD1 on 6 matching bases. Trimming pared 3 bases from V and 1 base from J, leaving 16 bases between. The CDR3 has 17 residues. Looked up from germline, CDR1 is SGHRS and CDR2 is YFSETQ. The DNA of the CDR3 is TGCGCCAGCAGCTGGGGCCAGGGGCTAATGAACACCGGGGAGCTGTTTTTT. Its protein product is CASSWGQGLMNTGELFF.

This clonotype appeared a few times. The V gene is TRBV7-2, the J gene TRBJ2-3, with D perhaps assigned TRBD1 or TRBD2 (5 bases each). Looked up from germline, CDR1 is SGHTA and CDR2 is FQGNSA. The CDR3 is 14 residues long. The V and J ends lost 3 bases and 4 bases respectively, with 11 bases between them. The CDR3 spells CASSLGVLADTQYF. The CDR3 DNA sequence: TGTGCCAGCAGCTTGGGGGTATTGGCAGATACGCAGTATTTT.

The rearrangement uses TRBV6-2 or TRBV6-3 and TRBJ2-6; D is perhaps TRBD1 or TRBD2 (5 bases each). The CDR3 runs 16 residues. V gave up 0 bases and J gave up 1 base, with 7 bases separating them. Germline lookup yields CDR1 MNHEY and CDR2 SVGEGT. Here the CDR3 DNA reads TGTGCCAGCAGTTACTCGGGGGTATCTGGGGCCAACGTCCTGACTTTC. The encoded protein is CASSYSGVSGANVLTF.

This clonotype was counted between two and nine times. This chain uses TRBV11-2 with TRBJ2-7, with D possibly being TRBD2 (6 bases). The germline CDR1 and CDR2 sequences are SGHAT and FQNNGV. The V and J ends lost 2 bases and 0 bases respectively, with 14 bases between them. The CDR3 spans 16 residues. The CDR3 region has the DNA TGTGCCAGCAGCTTAATGAGTAGCGGAAGCTCCTACGAGCAGTACTTC. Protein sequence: CASSLMSSGSSYEQYF.

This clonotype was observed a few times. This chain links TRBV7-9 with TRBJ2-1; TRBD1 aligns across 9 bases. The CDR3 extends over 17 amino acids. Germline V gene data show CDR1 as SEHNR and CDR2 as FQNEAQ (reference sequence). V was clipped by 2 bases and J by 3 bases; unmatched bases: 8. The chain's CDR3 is CASSLPTGQGDYNEQFF. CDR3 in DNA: TGTGCCAGCAGCTTACCCACGGGACAGGGCGACTACAATGAGCAGTTCTTC.

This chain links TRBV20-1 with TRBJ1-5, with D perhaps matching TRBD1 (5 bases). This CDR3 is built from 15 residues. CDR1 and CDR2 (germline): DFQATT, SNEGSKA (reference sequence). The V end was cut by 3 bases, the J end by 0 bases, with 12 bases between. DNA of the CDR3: TGCAGTGCTAGGGGGCATCGAAATAGCAATCAGCCCCAGCATTTT. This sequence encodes CSARGHRNSNQPQHF.

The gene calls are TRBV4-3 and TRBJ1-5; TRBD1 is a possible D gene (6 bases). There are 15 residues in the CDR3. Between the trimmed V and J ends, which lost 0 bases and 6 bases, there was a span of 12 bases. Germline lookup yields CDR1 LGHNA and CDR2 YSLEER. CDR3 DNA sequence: TGCGCCAGCAGCCAAGATCAAAAAGGGGGTCAGCCCCAGCATTTT. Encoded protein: CASSQDQKGGQPQHF.

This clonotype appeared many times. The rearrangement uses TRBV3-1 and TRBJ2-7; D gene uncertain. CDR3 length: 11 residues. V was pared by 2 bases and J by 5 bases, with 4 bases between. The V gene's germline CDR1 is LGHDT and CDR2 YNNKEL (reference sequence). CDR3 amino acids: CASSQRHEQYF. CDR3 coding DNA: TGTGCCAGCAGCCAAAGACACGAGCAGTACTTC.

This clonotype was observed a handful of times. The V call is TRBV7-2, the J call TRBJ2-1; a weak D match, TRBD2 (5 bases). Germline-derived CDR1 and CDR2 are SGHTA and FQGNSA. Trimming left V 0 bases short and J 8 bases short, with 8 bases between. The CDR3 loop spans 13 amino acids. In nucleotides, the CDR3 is TGTGCCAGCAGCTTAGCACTAGTCTATGAGCAGTTCTTC. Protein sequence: CASSLALVYEQFF.

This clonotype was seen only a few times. CDR3 DNA: TGCGCCAGCATCCCGGGCGGTGGACACAAATACAATGAGCAGTTCTTC. This translates into CASIPGGGHKYNEQFF. The chain employs TRBV5-1 and TRBJ2-1, with D tentatively TRBD1 (5 bases). The germline V gene encodes CDR1 SGHRS and CDR2 YFSETQ. The CDR3 spans 16 residues. V gave up 6 bases and J gave up 4 bases, with 20 bases separating them.

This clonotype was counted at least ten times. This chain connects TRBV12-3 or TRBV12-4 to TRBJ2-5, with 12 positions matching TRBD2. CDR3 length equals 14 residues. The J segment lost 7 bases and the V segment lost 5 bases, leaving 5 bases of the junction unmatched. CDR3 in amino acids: CASSLGLAGSTQYF. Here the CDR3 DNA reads TGTGCCAGCAGTCTTGGACTAGCGGGGTCGACCCAGTACTTC.

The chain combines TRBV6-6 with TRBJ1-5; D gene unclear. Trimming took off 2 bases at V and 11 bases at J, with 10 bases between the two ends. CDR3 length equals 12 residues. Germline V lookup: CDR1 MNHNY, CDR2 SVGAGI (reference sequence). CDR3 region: CASSYEAGTQHF. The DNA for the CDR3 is TGTGCCAGCAGTTACGAGGCCGGCACCCAGCATTTT.